The rows below give T cell receptor beta chains drawn from one sample of a study of T cells expressing NK-cell markers. TCRdb reprocessed the 5' RACE reads, with one entry per CDR3 protein and no DNA. The sample spans about 460,000 distinct CDR3 sequences; the ten largest clones claim more than 1.4%. The sequenced sample consisted of blood T cells: a sorted CD56 or NKG2C T cell subset, CD4+ or CD8+ T cells, or bulk PBMC T cells (not recorded which). The source of these receptors is a woman aged 45 to 65 in good health. The CDR3 runs from the conserved cysteine through the conserved F or W. Each record gives: J gene, V gene, CDR3 protein.

>TRBJ2-1|TRBV20-1
CSARDRGLAINEQFF
>TRBJ2-2|TRBV10-3
CAITDWNTGELFF
>TRBJ2-3|TRBV19
CASQVAGGPYTQYF
>TRBJ1-2|TRBV12-3/TRBV12-4
CASSRSGGSNYGYTF
>TRBJ1-4|TRBV29-1
CSVEGPRDRGMGLNEKLFF
>TRBJ1-2|TRBV12-3/TRBV12-4
CASSDRFYGYTF
>TRBJ2-2|TRBV29-1
CSVERQGGNGELFF
>TRBJ1-4|TRBV20-1
CSASTGGSEKLFF
>TRBJ2-5|TRBV20-1
CSASKPGLAGETQYF
>TRBJ2-7|TRBV12-3/TRBV12-4
CASSLTSGTYEQYF
>TRBJ2-5|TRBV12-3/TRBV12-4
CASTPPGLLETQYF
>TRBJ2-3|TRBV28
CAILPTSLGTDTQYF
>TRBJ1-2|TRBV5-5
CASSLKLQSQVYGYTF
>TRBJ2-1|TRBV7-9
CASSSDLSSSYNEQFF
>TRBJ1-5|TRBV12-3/TRBV12-4
CASTQRTGAGQPQHF
>TRBJ1-4|TRBV5-1
CASSLEGEALFF
>TRBJ2-4|TRBV5-6
CASSPGPRSLAKNIQYF
>TRBJ2-7|TRBV6-2/TRBV6-3
CASSSPRTSGSYEQYF
>TRBJ2-3|TRBV20-1
CSASPGRAYTDTQYF
>TRBJ2-1|TRBV29-1
CSVTRGGHNEQFF
>TRBJ2-7|TRBV4-2
CASSQDRGSGQGNYEQYF
>TRBJ2-3|TRBV4-1
CASSPVGQGTRDTQYF
>TRBJ2-7|TRBV12-3/TRBV12-4
CASGQVPGTEASGRTYEQYF
>TRBJ2-5|TRBV12-3/TRBV12-4
CASGGGRRKETQYF
>TRBJ1-5|TRBV15
CATSRGQAREPQHF
>TRBJ2-1|TRBV20-1
CSALDWNNEQFF